The 18 T cell receptor beta chains presented below share a single source sample, sequenced in a study of cytomegalovirus exposure and HLA in healthy donors. In the PCR, 60 Vbeta and 13 Jbeta primers were used. The method was immunoSEQ multiplex PCR; TCRdb's version includes in-frame clones alone and lacks a portion of them. The data show about 200,000 clones, roughly 80% seen once. Specimen: PBMCs. The receptors here all came from a man in his fifties or sixties in good health and CMV-seronegative.

This chain connects TRBV9 to TRBJ2-5; D is perhaps TRBD1 (6 bases). This CDR3 has 15 amino acids. The ends were cut back, 0 bases at V and 5 bases at J, with 14 bases in the middle. Germline assignment: CDR1 SGDLS and CDR2 YYNGEE. CDR3 protein: CASSVDVQGYETQYF. The CDR3 DNA follows: TGTGCCAGCAGCGTAGATGTACAGGGTTACGAGACCCAGTACTTC.

The sample holds one count of this clone. The DNA of the CDR3 is TGTGCCAGTAGTCCTCGGGGAGGAAAGAACACTGAAGCTTTCTTT. It specifies CASSPRGGKNTEAFF. The rearrangement joins TRBV19 to TRBJ1-1; D is uncertain. V shed 5 bases and J shed 1 base, with 14 bases lying between them. CDR3 length: 15 amino acids. The germline V gene has CDR1 LNHDA and CDR2 SQIVND (reference sequence).

The chain combines TRBV7-9 with TRBJ2-7, with 10 nucleotides matching TRBD2. The J segment lost 7 bases and the V segment lost 5 bases, leaving 11 bases of the junction unmatched. Germline values: CDR1 SEHNR, CDR2 FQNEAQ (reference sequence). The CDR3 has 15 residues. The CDR3 loop reads CASSPPGLAAWEQYF. Written as DNA, the CDR3 is TGTGCCAGCAGCCCCCCTGGACTAGCGGCTTGGGAGCAGTACTTC.

The CDR3 is CASSRDFQETQYF. The CDR3 coding sequence is TGTGCCAGCAGCCGGGACTTTCAAGAGACCCAGTACTTC. The chain couples TRBV28 to TRBJ2-5, with D perhaps TRBD2 (6 bases). V was shortened by 6 bases and J by 2 bases, with 10 bases between the two germline ends. CDR1 MDHEN and CDR2 SYDVKM come from the germline V gene. This CDR3 comprises 13 residues.

The chain combines TRBV5-1 with TRBJ1-4; 7 positions match TRBD1. The CDR3 is made up of 16 amino acids. CDR1 is SGHRS and CDR2 is YFSETQ in the germline V gene. The V segment lost 4 bases and the J segment 8 bases; nucleotides outside the gene matches: 14. The CDR3, as DNA: TGCGCCAGCAGCCTAGACCCGGGACAGTATCGGGAAAAACTGTTTTTT. This encodes CASSLDPGQYREKLFF.

The rearrangement uses TRBV28 and TRBJ2-5; 7 bases match TRBD2. The V segment lost 2 bases and the J segment 5 bases; nucleotides outside the gene matches: 5. The CDR3 is 14 amino acids. CDR1 and CDR2 (germline): MDHEN, SYDVKM. The CDR3 coding sequence is TGTGCCAGCAGTTTAGGGGGGGATGTTGAGACCCAGTACTTC. It translates to CASSLGGDVETQYF.

The chain is built from TRBV7-9 and TRBJ2-1, with 8 bases lining up with TRBD2. V lost 7 bases to trimming and J lost 6 bases; unmatched junction nucleotides: 11. The CDR3 totals 15 residues. CDR1 SEHNR and CDR2 FQNEAQ come from the germline V gene (reference sequence). This chain's CDR3 is CASTTSGDIRNEQFF. As DNA, the CDR3 is TGTGCCAGCACTACTAGCGGAGATATACGCAATGAGCAGTTCTTC.

The V and J genes are TRBV18 and TRBJ2-7, with 8 positions matching TRBD1. The CDR3 is 15 amino acids. J was trimmed by 4 bases and V by 6 bases; bases with no gene match: 11. The germline CDR1 and CDR2 sequences are KGHSH and LQKENI. The CDR3 is CASSQTRDRLYEQYF. The CDR3 region has the DNA TGTGCCAGCTCGCAAACACGGGACAGGCTTTACGAGCAGTACTTC.

The V call is TRBV29-1, the J call TRBJ1-1, with 9 bases aligning to TRBD1. Germline CDR1 and CDR2: SQVTM and ANQGSEA. J gave up 2 bases and V 6 bases, and 13 bases lay outside the gene matches. The CDR3 contains 16 residues. CDR3 DNA: TGCAGCGTCGTGCGGACTACAGGGGGCAAAAACACTGAAGCTTTCTTT. This gives the protein CSVVRTTGGKNTEAFF.

This clone was seen a handful of times. This chain links TRBV9 with TRBJ2-3; the D is unclear. V was pared by 0 bases and J by 4 bases, with 9 bases between. Germline V CDR1 and CDR2: SGDLS, YYNGEE. This CDR3 is built from 14 residues. The CDR3 spells CASSVEGAPDTQYF. The CDR3 coding sequence is TGTGCCAGCAGCGTAGAAGGAGCCCCAGATACGCAGTATTTT.

The rearrangement joins TRBV7-8 to TRBJ2-7; 11 positions agree with TRBD2. The CDR3 runs 17 residues. Trimming at V came to 1 base and at J to 2 bases, leaving 7 bases not matched to a gene. Germline values: CDR1 SGHVS, CDR2 FQNEAQ. The CDR3, as DNA: TGTGCCAGCAGCTTAGGAGGACTAGCGGGCAGGACCTACGAGCAGTACTTC. It yields the protein CASSLGGLAGRTYEQYF.

The chain has TRBV5-1 and TRBJ1-1; the D is unclear. The CDR3 is 14 amino acids. The V end lost 3 bases, the J end lost 1 base, and 10 bases lay between the germline ends. Looked up from germline, CDR1 is SGHRS and CDR2 is YFSETQ. CDR3: CASSSRVSNTEAFF. As DNA, the CDR3 is TGCGCCAGCAGCTCGAGGGTTTCGAACACTGAAGCTTTCTTT.

The chain employs TRBV7-2 and TRBJ1-4; D is unclear. Germline V lookup: CDR1 SGHTA, CDR2 FQGNSA. The CDR3 consists of 15 residues. Trimming removed 6 bases from V and 3 bases from J, with 14 bases in between. CDR3 protein: CASRFNLRANEKLFF. The DNA of the CDR3 is TGTGCCAGCAGGTTCAATCTTCGAGCTAATGAAAAACTGTTTTTT.

The CDR3 loop is CASSLDPGVADTQYF. CDR3 nucleotide sequence: TGCGCCAGCAGCTTGGATCCAGGGGTCGCAGATACGCAGTATTTT. J is TRBJ2-3 and V is TRBV5-1, with a possible D match to TRBD1 (6 bases). V gave up 0 bases and J gave up 4 bases, with 12 bases separating them. Germline CDR1 and CDR2: SGHRS and YFSETQ. This CDR3 has 15 amino acids. Complete variable domain (other parts from reference TRBV5-1 and TRBJ2-3): KAGVTQTPRYLIKTRGQQVTLSCSPISGHRSVSWYQQTPGQGLQFLFEYFSETQRNKGNFPGRFSGRQFSNSRSEMNVSTLELGDSALYLCASSLDPGVADTQYFGPGTRLTVL.

With regard to this clone: The junction departs from the called germline gene at one end, perhaps through a read error. CDR3 coding DNA: TGTGCTAGCAGCCTAGCGGGAGAAAGGGAGACCCAGTACTTC. Residues: CASSLAGERETQYF. This rearrangement joins TRBV7-7 to TRBJ2-5; 10 bases fit TRBD2. Germline CDR1 is SSHAT and CDR2 is FNYEAQ (reference sequence). This CDR3 is built from 14 residues.

This chain joins TRBV28 and TRBJ1-1; D perhaps matches TRBD1 (5 bases). Trimming cost V 4 bases and J 5 bases, with 20 bases left between them. CDR1 is MDHEN and CDR2 is SYDVKM in the germline V gene. CDR3 length: 16 residues. Here the CDR3 DNA reads TGTGCCAGCAGTTCGACACTTGGGGGGATTGGGACTGAAGCTTTCTTT. Encoded protein: CASSSTLGGIGTEAFF.

The CDR3 loop reads CASGLGGNNEQFF. Here the CDR3 DNA reads TGTGCCAGCGGCCTCGGCGGGAACAATGAGCAGTTCTTC. This rearrangement joins TRBV6-4 to TRBJ2-1; perhaps TRBD2 as D (6 bases). The V gene lost 8 bases and the J gene lost 5 bases, with 13 bases spanning the gap. The V gene's germline CDR1 is MRHNA and CDR2 SNTAGT. The CDR3 consists of 13 residues.

The rearrangement joins TRBV5-6 to TRBJ2-7, with D unresolved. V lost 0 bases and J 0 bases, leaving 13 bases between the germline ends. The CDR3 is made up of 16 amino acids. CDR1 and CDR2 (germline): SGHDT, YYEEEE. The CDR3, as DNA: TGTGCCAGCAGCTTGGCGGGTTCTCTTCGCTCCTACGAGCAGTACTTC. The encoded protein is CASSLAGSLRSYEQYF.